The 5 T cell receptor beta chains below all came from one sample that was sequenced in a study of T cell repertoires in ileal Crohn's disease. TCRdb keeps only in-frame clones here, not all; method: immunoSEQ multiplex PCR. The sample shows 55,000 to 65,000 clones, 85% to 90% of them seen only once. Time point here: neoterminal ileum biopsy at postoperative endoscopy, about 6 months after surgery. The specimen sequenced was ileal tissue. These receptors were taken from an adult with Crohn's disease.

This clone was picked up one time. The V gene is TRBV18, the J gene TRBJ2-5; 7 bases align to TRBD1. V lost 4 bases, J lost 2 bases, and 7 bases stayed unmatched. Germline V gives CDR1 KGHSH, CDR2 LQKENI. The CDR3 covers 15 residues. In DNA, the CDR3 is TGTGCCAGCTCACAATCCGGGACAGCACAAGAGACCCAGTACTTC. Translated: CASSQSGTAQETQYF. The entire variable domain, with the rest obtained from reference TRBV18 and TRBJ2-5, is as follows: NAGVMQNPRHLVRRRGQEARLRCSPMKGHSHVYWYRQLPEEGLKFMVYLQKENIIDESGMPKERFSAEFPKEGPSILRIQQVVRGDSAAYFCASSQSGTAQETQYFGPGTRLLVL.

The DNA of the CDR3 is TGTGCCAGTAGTACAACCGGGACAGGTGAAGCTTTCTTT. Its translation: CASSTTGTGEAFF. The V and J genes are TRBV19 and TRBJ1-1, with TRBD1 matching 8 bases. The CDR3 totals 13 residues. In germline, CDR1 is LNHDA, CDR2 SQIVND (reference sequence). Trimming at V came to 4 bases and at J to 7 bases, leaving 5 bases not matched to a gene.

This sequence joins TRBV6-5 and TRBJ2-6; D may be TRBD2 (6 bases). CDR3 length: 16 residues. Trimming shortened V by 3 bases and J by 0 bases, and 9 bases separated the two germline ends. In germline, CDR1 is MNHEY, CDR2 SVGAGI. Here the CDR3 DNA reads TGTGCCAGCAGTTATGGGGACTTCTCTGGGGCCAACGTCCTGACTTTC. It is translated as CASSYGDFSGANVLTF.

CDR3 region: CASMDSRRGEKLFF. CDR3 nucleotide sequence: TGTGCCAGCATGGACTCACGGAGGGGTGAAAAACTGTTTTTT. J is TRBJ1-4 and V is TRBV2; D is perhaps TRBD1 (5 bases). This CDR3 spans 14 amino acids. The germline CDR1 and CDR2 sequences are SNHLY and FYNNEI. V was clipped by 7 bases and J by 7 bases, with 16 bases between them.

This clone was observed a single time. The rearrangement uses TRBV5-6 and TRBJ1-2; possible D gene TRBD1, 6 bases. The CDR3 length is 13 residues. V dropped 0 bases and J dropped 4 bases, with 7 bases sitting between them. Germline V CDR1 and CDR2: SGHDT, YYEEEE. The CDR3 sequence is CASSLGGGYGYTF. The CDR3 nucleotides are TGTGCCAGCAGCTTGGGAGGGGGCTATGGCTACACCTTC.